Shown below are 25 T cell receptor beta chains from a single sample sequenced in a study of T-cell memory formation after mild COVID-19. TCRdb recomputed calls from the 5' RACE reads with MiXCR, one row per CDR3 protein. The sample yields roughly 350,000 distinct CDR3 sequences, roughly an eighth seen once. Sequenced: PBMCs or a T cell subset sorted from them (not recorded which). The receptor set was obtained from a man younger than 30 who had mild COVID-19 (a few samples of this study predate the infection). Cell type and time point are not known.

CDR3 loop: CASEGGNLRTGELFF. The CDR3 DNA reads TGTGCCAGCGAAGGGGGCAATTTGCGAACCGGGGAGCTGTTTTTT. The chain joins TRBV4-2 to TRBJ2-2; 7 nucleotides match TRBD1. V lost 8 bases, J lost 5 bases, and 11 bases stayed unmatched. This CDR3 region has 15 residues. In germline, CDR1 is LGHNA, CDR2 YNFKEQ.

This clonotype has more than one count but fewer than ten. The rearrangement uses TRBV10-3 and TRBJ2-7; D might be TRBD2 (6 bases). The CDR3 contains 16 residues. Trimming removed 4 bases from V and 0 bases from J, with 16 bases in between. Germline lookup yields CDR1 ENHRY and CDR2 SYGVKD. CDR3 nucleotide sequence: TGTGCCATCAGTGGAGACGGAGCGGGCACCTCCTACGAGCAGTACGTC. Its translation: CAISGDGAGTSYEQYV.

This clonotype appeared a few times. J is TRBJ1-2 and V is TRBV20-1, with D hard to call. Germline V gene data show CDR1 as DFQATT and CDR2 as SNEGSKA (reference sequence). V lost 5 bases and J lost 5, with 18 bases in between. The CDR3 consists of 14 residues. The DNA for the CDR3 is TGCAGTGCTTTCCCGGACGAATCACCGTATGGCTACACCTTC. Encoded protein: CSAFPDESPYGYTF.

J is TRBJ1-1 and V is TRBV27, with D possibly TRBD1 on 5 matching bases. CDR3 size: 15 residues. Trimming left V 7 bases short and J 1 base short, with 16 bases between. The V gene's germline CDR1 is MNHEY and CDR2 SMNVEV (reference sequence). CDR3 sequence reads: CASTPRAGKNTEAFF. The CDR3 DNA reads as TGTGCCAGCACCCCACGGGCAGGGAAGAACACTGAAGCTTTCTTT.

This clonotype has at least ten counts. The chain recombines TRBV5-1 with TRBJ2-7, with D possibly being TRBD2 (7 bases). From germline, CDR1 is SGHRS and CDR2 YFSETQ. The CDR3 is made up of 14 amino acids. V lost 4 bases and J 5 bases, leaving 16 bases between the germline ends. In DNA, the CDR3 is TGCGCCAGCAGCGGCGGGGGCCCTGGAAACGAGCAGTACTTC. Amino acids: CASSGGGPGNEQYF. Full variable domain (remainder filled in from reference TRBV5-1 and TRBJ2-7): KAGVTQTPRYLIKTRGQQVTLSCSPISGHRSVSWYQQTPGQGLQFLFEYFSETQRNKGNFPGRFSGRQFSNSRSEMNVSTLELGDSALYLCASSGGGPGNEQYFGPGTRLTVT.

This clonotype showed up just a few times. V and J are TRBV7-6 and TRBJ2-5; maybe TRBD1 (5 bases). The CDR3 contains 16 residues. Germline lookup yields CDR1 SGHVS and CDR2 FNYEAQ. V was pared by 4 bases and J by 2 bases, with 17 bases between. The CDR3 sequence is CASSWRLGVVQETQYF. The CDR3 DNA sequence: TGTGCCAGCAGCTGGCGCTTAGGGGTTGTTCAAGAGACCCAGTACTTC.

In its sample, this clonotype was seen many times. The V and J genes are TRBV5-1 and TRBJ2-2, with D maybe TRBD2 (5 bases). There are 16 residues in the CDR3. Between the trimmed V and J ends, which lost 0 bases and 0 bases, there was a span of 9 bases. Germline assignment: CDR1 SGHRS and CDR2 YFSETQ. Here the CDR3 DNA reads TGCGCCAGCAGCTTGGAGGTCGGGGCGAACACCGGGGAGCTGTTTTTT. Its translation is CASSLEVGANTGELFF.

This clonotype has just a few counts. This chain joins TRBV7-9 and TRBJ1-2, with D possibly TRBD1 on 6 matching bases. The CDR3 has 13 amino acids. CDR1 is SEHNR, CDR2 FQNEAQ, per germline (reference sequence). Deletions cut 5 bases from V and 4 bases from J, with 11 bases between. The CDR3 DNA reads as TGTGCCAGCAGCATAGACAGGTCCTATGGCTACACCTTC. Translation: CASSIDRSYGYTF.

This clonotype came up a few times. This sequence joins TRBV28 and TRBJ2-7, with 7 bases lining up with TRBD1. The CDR3 loop spans 15 amino acids. The germline V gene has CDR1 MDHEN and CDR2 SYDVKM. The ends lost 5 bases at V and 4 bases at J; junction bases unmatched: 11. CDR3 coding DNA: TGTGCCAGCAGTCAGAATCGGGACAGCGAATACGAGCAGTACGTC. Translation: CASSQNRDSEYEQYV.

This chain uses TRBV4-1 with TRBJ1-4; possible D gene TRBD1, 6 bases. CDR1 is MGHRA and CDR2 is YSYEKL in the germline V gene. This CDR3 region has 16 residues. Trimming shortened V by 3 bases and J by 4 bases, and 15 bases separated the two germline ends. The CDR3 region is CASSQFPLQGNEKLFF. Written as DNA, the CDR3 is TGCGCCAGCAGCCAGTTCCCCTTACAGGGTAATGAAAAACTGTTTTTT.

This clonotype was counted between two and nine times. The chain carries TRBV5-1 and TRBJ2-3, with D possibly TRBD1 on 6 matching bases. CDR1 and CDR2 from the germline V gene are SGHRS and YFSETQ. Trimming removed 7 bases from V and 1 base from J, with 28 bases in between. There are 19 residues in the CDR3. CDR3 protein: CASSVRTVVGLIGTDTQYF. In DNA form, the CDR3 reads TGCGCCAGCTCAGTGAGGACAGTGGTTGGGCTGATCGGCACAGATACGCAGTATTTT. Using reference TRBV5-1 and TRBJ2-3 for the parts outside the CDR3, the full variable domain is KAGVTQTPRYLIKTRGQQVTLSCSPISGHRSVSWYQQTPGQGLQFLFEYFSETQRNKGNFPGRFSGRQFSNSRSEMNVSTLELGDSALYLCASSVRTVVGLIGTDTQYFGPGTRLTVL.

This chain uses TRBV4-3 with TRBJ1-4; 7 bases fit TRBD1. Trimming removed 4 bases from V and 6 bases from J; junction bases left unmatched: 8. This CDR3 region has 15 residues. Germline V CDR1 and CDR2: LGHNA, YSLEER. In nucleotides, the CDR3 is TGCGCCAGCAGCCTAACGACAGGGCAAGATGAAAAACTGTTTTTT. Translating it yields CASSLTTGQDEKLFF.

The rearrangement joins TRBV4-1 to TRBJ1-6, with TRBD1 as a possible D gene (5 bases). The CDR3 is 16 residues long. Germline V gives CDR1 MGHRA, CDR2 YSYEKL. V lost 1 base and J 2 bases, leaving 9 bases between the germline ends. CDR3 protein: CASSQVPGTYNSPLHF. The CDR3 DNA reads as TGCGCCAGCAGCCAAGTCCCAGGGACCTATAATTCACCCCTCCACTTT.

This clonotype was found a few times. This rearrangement joins TRBV2 to TRBJ1-2; D is uncertain. The CDR3 runs 16 residues. Trimming stripped 4 bases from V and 2 bases from J, with 17 bases between. Germline V gives CDR1 SNHLY, CDR2 FYNNEI. The chain's CDR3 is CASSGGLGITNYGYTF. CDR3 DNA: TGTGCCAGCAGTGGAGGTTTAGGTATAACAAACTATGGCTACACCTTC.

This clonotype turned up a few times. This sequence joins TRBV12-3 or TRBV12-4 and TRBJ2-1, with TRBD2 matching over 14 bases. The ends lost 5 bases at V and 5 bases at J; junction bases unmatched: 8. CDR3 length equals 17 residues. CDR3 loop: CASSPWTSGGLNNEQFF. In nucleotides, the CDR3 is TGTGCCAGCAGTCCCTGGACTAGCGGGGGGTTAAACAATGAGCAGTTCTTC.

The table lists this clonotype with a few counts. The V call is TRBV28, the J call TRBJ1-3; the D is unclear. There are 13 residues in the CDR3. V shed 6 bases and J shed 2 bases, with 8 bases lying between them. Germline V gene data show CDR1 as MDHEN and CDR2 as SYDVKM. The CDR3 DNA is TGTGCCAGCAGGACCCCTCCTGGAAACACCATATATTTT. It specifies CASRTPPGNTIYF.

This clonotype turned up a few times. V and J are TRBV11-2 and TRBJ1-5; no reliable D call. The germline CDR1 and CDR2 sequences are SGHAT and FQNNGV. V lost 2 bases and J 4 bases, leaving 12 bases between the germline ends. CDR3 length: 15 amino acids. The CDR3 spells CASSLNRERNQPQHF. The DNA for the CDR3 is TGTGCCAGCAGCTTAAACCGGGAGAGAAATCAGCCCCAGCATTTT.

This sequence joins TRBV29-1 and TRBJ2-5; D is ambiguous. CDR1 is SQVTM and CDR2 is ANQGSEA in the germline V gene. Trimming pared 0 bases from V and 5 bases from J, leaving 13 bases between. CDR3 length equals 14 residues. DNA of the CDR3: TGCAGCGTTGAAGATCGTGTGCGCTCGGAGACCCAGTACTTC. Its protein product is CSVEDRVRSETQYF. The complete variable domain, with remaining parts taken from reference TRBV29-1 and TRBJ2-5, reads SAVISQKPSRDICQRGTSLTIQCQVDSQVTMMFWYRQQPGQSLTLIATANQGSEATYESGFVIDKFPISRPNLTFSTLTVSNMSPEDSSIYLCSVEDRVRSETQYFGPGTRLLVL.

V usage is TRBV9 and J usage is TRBJ2-5, with D perhaps matching TRBD1 (5 bases). Per germline, CDR1 SGDLS and CDR2 YYNGEE. There are 15 residues in the CDR3. The V gene lost 0 bases and the J gene lost 1 base, with 10 bases spanning the gap. CDR3 nucleotide sequence: TGTGCCAGCAGCGTAGACCCCGACAGCCAAGAGACCCAGTACTTC. It codes for CASSVDPDSQETQYF.

There are a few counts of this clonotype. The V and J genes are TRBV6-6 and TRBJ2-2; D may be TRBD1 or TRBD2 (5 bases each). The germline gives CDR1 MNHNY, CDR2 SVGAGI (reference sequence). The CDR3 covers 16 residues. Trimming took off 11 bases at V and 0 bases at J, with 19 bases between the two ends. As DNA, the CDR3 is TGTGCCGGGGCGGGCACAGGCCGCGCGAACACCGGGGAGCTGTTTTTT. Protein: CAGAGTGRANTGELFF.

This clonotype was seen a handful of times. The V and J genes are TRBV29-1 and TRBJ2-3; 12 bases are shared with TRBD2. The V and J ends lost 3 bases and 5 bases, in that order; junction bases with no gene match: 12. Per the germline V gene, CDR1 is SQVTM and CDR2 is ANQGSEA. The CDR3 consists of 17 residues. CDR3 coding DNA: TGCAGCGTTGACCCAGAAGCTAGCGGGGGGGCCGGAGATACGCAGTATTTT. Translated, it gives CSVDPEASGGAGDTQYF.

The chain employs TRBV7-3 and TRBJ2-1, with 12 bases identical to TRBD1. V shed 4 bases, J shed 7 bases, and the junction held 8 bases outside the gene matches. The germline CDR1 and CDR2 sequences are SGHTA and FQGTGA. CDR3 length equals 16 residues. The CDR3 DNA sequence: TGTGCCAGCAGCTACGAGCCGGGACAGGGGGCAAATGAGCAGTTCTTC. This codes for CASSYEPGQGANEQFF.

This chain joins TRBV6-6 and TRBJ2-6; 10 bases align to TRBD1. This CDR3 region has 16 residues. Germline CDR1 reads MNHNY; CDR2 reads SVGAGI (reference sequence). V dropped 6 bases and J dropped 2; count of bases not matched to a gene: 4. CDR3 nucleotides: TGTGCCAGCAGGTTGGGACAGGGGACTGGGGCCAACGTCCTGACTTTC. It codes for CASRLGQGTGANVLTF.

This clonotype was recorded a few times. The rearrangement uses TRBV6-5 and TRBJ2-7; D perhaps matches TRBD2 (6 bases). The CDR3 extends over 13 amino acids. Germline lookup yields CDR1 MNHEY and CDR2 SVGAGI. V was cut by 2 bases and J by 6 bases, with 11 bases left in between. CDR3 coding DNA: TGTGCCAGCAGTTACGGACCGGGGGTCGAGCAGTACGTC. This encodes CASSYGPGVEQYV.

This clonotype appeared many times. The chain is built from TRBV7-2 and TRBJ1-1; D is uncertain. This CDR3 is 13 amino acids long. Trimming stripped 1 base from V and 1 base from J, with 4 bases between. CDR1 is SGHTA, CDR2 FQGNSA, per germline. CDR3 amino acids: CASSLDRNTEAFF. The CDR3 region has the DNA TGTGCCAGCAGCTTAGATCGGAACACTGAAGCTTTCTTT. The variable domain in full, with the rest retrieved from reference TRBV7-2 and TRBJ1-1, is GAGVSQSPSNKVTEKGKDVELRCDPISGHTALYWYRQSLGQGLEFLIYFQGNSAPDKSGLPSDRFSAERTGGSVSTLTIQRTQQEDSAVYLCASSLDRNTEAFFGQGTRLTVV.